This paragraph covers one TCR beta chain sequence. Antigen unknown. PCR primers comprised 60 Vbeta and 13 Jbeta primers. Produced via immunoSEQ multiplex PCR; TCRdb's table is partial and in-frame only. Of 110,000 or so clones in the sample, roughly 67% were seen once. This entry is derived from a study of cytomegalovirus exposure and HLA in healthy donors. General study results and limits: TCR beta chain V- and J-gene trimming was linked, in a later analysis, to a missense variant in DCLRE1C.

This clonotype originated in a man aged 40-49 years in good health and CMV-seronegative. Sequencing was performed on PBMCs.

The CDR3 sequence is CASSLRGRDPDTQYF. In DNA form, the CDR3 reads TGTGCCAGCAGTCTTAGGGGGCGCGATCCAGATACGCAGTATTTT. The chain joins TRBV5-4 to TRBJ2-3, with 7 bases lining up with TRBD1. In germline, CDR1 is SGHNT, CDR2 YYREEE (reference sequence). Unmatched junction bases numbered 10, after V lost 5 bases and J lost 4 bases. This CDR3 spans 15 amino acids.